Sequencing of this TCR beta chain was carried out in a study of T cells after yellow fever vaccination. Across the whole study: It was SMART-Seq v4 Ultra Low Input that prepared the fractions with low cell numbers. Study-wide findings and caveats: Any FACS-sorted repertoire could hold abundant clonotypes that contaminate it from the bulk population. Few clonotypes appeared in both CD4 and CD8 compartments.

This clonotype was seen more than once but under ten times. The antigen is undetermined. A single record per CDR3 protein comes from TCRdb applying MiXCR to the 5' RACE reads. This sample carries about 68,000 distinct CDR3 sequences, about 6.5% of them seen once, and the ten largest clones take about 40%. The sequenced sample was CD8+ T cells sorted from PBMCs, obtained 45 days after the first yellow fever vaccination. The sequence came from a man aged 18 to 30 who received the YFV17D yellow fever vaccine.

The CDR3 spells CASTPGGAIFLHYGYTF. CDR3 DNA: TGTGCCAGCACCCCGGGGGGGGCGATCTTCCTGCATTATGGCTACACCTTC. The rearrangement uses TRBV7-9 and TRBJ1-2; maybe TRBD1 (6 bases). V lost 7 bases, J lost 5 bases, and 26 bases lay in between. CDR3 length: 17 residues. Germline lookup yields CDR1 SEHNR and CDR2 FQNEAQ (reference sequence).